This T cell receptor beta chain was retrieved from a study of blood T cells in healthy people across ages. Broader study findings: Diversity of TCR beta per million T cells declined in a roughly linear way with age.

Combining a sample-barcoded 5' primer with a J-beta primer mix, a second PCR ran for roughly 7 to 11 cycles. A single record per CDR3 protein comes from TCRdb applying MiXCR to the 5' RACE reads. This table has under 2,000,000 distinct CDR3 sequences, roughly 49% appearing once. The CDR3 sequence is 15 residues long. The germline gives CDR1 ENHRY, CDR2 SYGVKD. The germline V and J ends were trimmed by 0 bases and 0 bases, with 6 bases remaining between them. With regard to this clonotype: As yet, its antigen is unknown.

This receptor was identified in a woman aged 40 to 49 in good health. V is TRBV10-3 and J is TRBJ1-5; D gene ambiguous. Sequencing input: blood. The CDR3 DNA sequence: TGTGCCATCAGTGAGTCCAGTTATAGCAATCAGCCCCAGCATTTT. It encodes CAISESSYSNQPQHF.